Given below is one TCR beta chain in context. This entry is derived from a study of patients and donors after allogeneic stem cell transplantation. TCRdb re-derived calls from the RT-PCR reads in MiXCR, one entry per CDR3 protein. This repertoire shows about 960,000 distinct CDR3 sequences, 18% found once; its top ten account for under 6.5%. The CDR3 runs to 11 residues. V shed 5 bases and J shed 2 bases, with 6 bases lying between them. Germline V gene sequence: CDR1 SQVTM, CDR2 ANQGSEA. Specimen: blood, either unsorted or a sorted T cell fraction (not recorded which). This sequence joins TRBV29-1 and TRBJ1-2; no clear D. This clonotype was obtained from a human donor who was either an allogeneic HSCT recipient or a stem cell or donor lymphocyte infusion donor (not recorded which). It is not recorded whose cells these are; they may come from a transplant donor. The CDR3 region is CSVTGNYGYTF. For the CDR3, the DNA is TGCAGCGTTACCGGCAACTATGGCTACACCTTC.